This TCR beta chain appears in the sequencing data of a study of OX40 agonist ivuxolimab in advanced cancers. The overall study: The drug used for patients, ivuxolimab, was an agonistic anti-OX40 (CD134) antibody.

J was trimmed by 6 bases and V by 8 bases; bases with no gene match: 10. The CDR3 contains 16 residues. Germline CDR1 is SGHAT and CDR2 is FQNNGV. Here immunoSEQ multiplex PCR was the method, and the copy in TCRdb shows in-frame clones only, minus some. The sample carries around 74,000 clones, 85% to 95% recorded once. This sample comprised CD4+ or CD8+ T cells sorted from blood, obtained in a trial of the OX40 agonist ivuxolimab. The sequence derives from an adult with an advanced solid tumor such as melanoma, head and neck, liver or kidney cancer. The J gene is TRBJ1-6, the V gene TRBV11-2; 10 positions agree with TRBD1. The CDR3 spells CASLRGTGVPNSPLHF. The CDR3, as DNA: TGTGCCAGCTTGAGAGGGACAGGGGTCCCTAATTCACCCCTCCACTTT.